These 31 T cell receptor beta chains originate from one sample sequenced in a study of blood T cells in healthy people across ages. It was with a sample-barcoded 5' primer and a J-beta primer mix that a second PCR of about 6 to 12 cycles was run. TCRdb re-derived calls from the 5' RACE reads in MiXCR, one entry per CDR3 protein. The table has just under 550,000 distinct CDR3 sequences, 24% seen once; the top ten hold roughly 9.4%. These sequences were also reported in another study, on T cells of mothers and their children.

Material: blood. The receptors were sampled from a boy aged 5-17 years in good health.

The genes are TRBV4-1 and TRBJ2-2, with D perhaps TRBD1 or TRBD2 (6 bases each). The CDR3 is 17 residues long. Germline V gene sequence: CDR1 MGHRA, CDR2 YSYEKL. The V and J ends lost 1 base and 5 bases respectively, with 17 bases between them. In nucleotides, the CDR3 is TGCGCCAGCAGCCAAGGGTCCCGGGGGCGATGGACCGGGGAGCTGTTTTTT. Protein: CASSQGSRGRWTGELFF.

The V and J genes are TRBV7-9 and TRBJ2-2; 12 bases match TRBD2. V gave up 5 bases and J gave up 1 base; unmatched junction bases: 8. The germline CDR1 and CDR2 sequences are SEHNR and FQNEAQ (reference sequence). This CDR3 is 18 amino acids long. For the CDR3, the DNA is TGTGCCAGCAGCCAACGGACTAGCGGGAAGCTGAACACCGGGGAGCTGTTTTTT. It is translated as CASSQRTSGKLNTGELFF.

The CDR3 nucleotides read TGTGCCAGCAGGTTGACTAGCGGGCATAACACCGGGGAGCTGTTTTTT. It encodes CASRLTSGHNTGELFF. The genes are TRBV6-6 and TRBJ2-2, with 10 bases that match TRBD2. CDR1 and CDR2 from the germline V gene are MNHNY and SVGAGI (reference sequence). Trimming took 6 bases from V and 2 from J; bases not matched to a gene: 6. This CDR3 contains 16 residues.

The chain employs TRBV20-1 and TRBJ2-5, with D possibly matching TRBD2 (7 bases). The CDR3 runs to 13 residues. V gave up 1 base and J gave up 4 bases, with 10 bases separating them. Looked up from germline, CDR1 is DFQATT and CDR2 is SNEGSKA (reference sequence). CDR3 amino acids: CSARGEGGETQYF. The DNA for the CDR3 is TGCAGTGCTAGAGGGGAGGGGGGAGAGACCCAGTACTTC.

DNA of the CDR3: TGCAGTGCCCCCTATGATAAGACAGTCTACTTC. Encoded protein: CSAPYDKTVYF. The V gene is TRBV20-1, the J gene TRBJ2-7; D possibly corresponds to TRBD1 (5 bases). Per the germline V gene, CDR1 is DFQATT and CDR2 is SNEGSKA (reference sequence). Trimming stripped 6 bases from V and 13 bases from J, with 19 bases between. The CDR3 is 11 residues long.

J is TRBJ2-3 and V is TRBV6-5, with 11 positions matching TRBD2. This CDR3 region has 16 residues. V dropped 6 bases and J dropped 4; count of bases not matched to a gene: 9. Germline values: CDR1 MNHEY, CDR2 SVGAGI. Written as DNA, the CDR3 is TGTGCCAGCAGGCGCACCATAGCGGGGGGGCCAGATACGCAGTATTTT. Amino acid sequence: CASRRTIAGGPDTQYF.

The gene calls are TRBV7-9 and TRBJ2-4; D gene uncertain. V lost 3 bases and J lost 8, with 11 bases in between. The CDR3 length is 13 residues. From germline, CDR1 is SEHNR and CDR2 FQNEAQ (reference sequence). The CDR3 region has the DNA TGTGCCAGCAGCTTGGGGTGGTCGGACATTCAGTACTTC. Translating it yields CASSLGWSDIQYF.

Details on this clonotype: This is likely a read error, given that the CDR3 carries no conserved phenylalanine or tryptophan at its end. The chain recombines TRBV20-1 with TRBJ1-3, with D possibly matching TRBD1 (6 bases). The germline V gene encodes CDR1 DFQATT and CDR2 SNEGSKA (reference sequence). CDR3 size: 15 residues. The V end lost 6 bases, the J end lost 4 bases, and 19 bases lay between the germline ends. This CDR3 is CSARVQGRVGNTIYV. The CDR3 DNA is TGCAGTGCGAGGGTTCAGGGGAGGGTAGGAAACACCATATATGTT.

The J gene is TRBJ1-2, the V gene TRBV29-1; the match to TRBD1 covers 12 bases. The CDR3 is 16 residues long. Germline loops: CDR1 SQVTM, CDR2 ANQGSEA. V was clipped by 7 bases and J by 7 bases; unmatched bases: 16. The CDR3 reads CSAGLGGTGGDVGYTF. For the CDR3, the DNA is TGCAGCGCCGGCTTGGGAGGGACAGGGGGCGACGTTGGCTACACCTTC.

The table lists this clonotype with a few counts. CDR3 DNA sequence: TGTGCCAGCAGCCAAATAGGGGCAAGCGAGCAGTACTTC. Translating gives CASSQIGASEQYF. The chain uses TRBV16 and TRBJ2-7, with a possible D match to TRBD1 (5 bases). The CDR3 loop spans 13 amino acids. The germline V gene has CDR1 KGHSY and CDR2 FQNENV. V shed 2 bases and J shed 6 bases, with 11 bases lying between them.

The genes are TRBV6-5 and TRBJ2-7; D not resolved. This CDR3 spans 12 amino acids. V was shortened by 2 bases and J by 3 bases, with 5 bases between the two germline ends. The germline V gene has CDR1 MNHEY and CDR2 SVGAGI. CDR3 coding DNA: TGTGCCAGCAGTTACAAGCTCTACGAGCAGTACTTC. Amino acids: CASSYKLYEQYF.

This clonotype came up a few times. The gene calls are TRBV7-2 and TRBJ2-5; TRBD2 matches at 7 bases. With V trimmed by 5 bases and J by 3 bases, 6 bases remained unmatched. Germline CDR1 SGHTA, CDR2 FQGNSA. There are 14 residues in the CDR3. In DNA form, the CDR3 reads TGTGCCAGCAGCCGCGGGGGTCGGAAAGAGACCCAGTACTTC. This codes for CASSRGGRKETQYF.

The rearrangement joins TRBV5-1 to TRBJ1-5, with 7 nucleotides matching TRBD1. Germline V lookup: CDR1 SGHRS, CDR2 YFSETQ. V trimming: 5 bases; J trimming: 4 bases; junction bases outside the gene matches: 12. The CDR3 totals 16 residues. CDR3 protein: CASREGAPNGNQPQHF. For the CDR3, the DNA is TGCGCCAGCAGAGAGGGGGCCCCCAACGGAAATCAGCCCCAGCATTTT.

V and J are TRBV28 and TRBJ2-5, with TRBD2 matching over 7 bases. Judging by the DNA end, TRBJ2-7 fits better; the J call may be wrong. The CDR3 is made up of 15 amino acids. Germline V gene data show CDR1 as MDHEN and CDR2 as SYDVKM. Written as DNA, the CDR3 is TGTGCCAGCAGTTTCACCCGGACTAGGTCCTACGAGCAGTACTTC. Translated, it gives CASSFTRTRSYEQYF.

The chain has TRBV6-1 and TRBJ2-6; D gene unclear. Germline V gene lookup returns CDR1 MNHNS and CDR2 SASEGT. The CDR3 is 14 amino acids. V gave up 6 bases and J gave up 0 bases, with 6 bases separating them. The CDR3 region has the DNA TGTGCCAGCAGCGACCTCTCTGGGGCCAACGTCCTGACTTTC. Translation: CASSDLSGANVLTF.

CDR3 region: CASSPLMGSDTQYF. The DNA for the CDR3 is TGTGCCAGCAGCCCGCTGATGGGGAGCGATACGCAGTATTTT. The chain combines TRBV9 with TRBJ2-3; possible D gene TRBD2, 5 bases. The germline V gene has CDR1 SGDLS and CDR2 YYNGEE. The CDR3 spans 14 residues. V gave up 4 bases and J gave up 6 bases, with 15 bases separating them. The full variable domain, rest sourced from reference TRBV9 and TRBJ2-3, is DSGVTQTPKHLITATGQRVTLRCSPRSGDLSVYWYQQSLDQGLQFLIQYYNGEERAKGNILERFSAQQFPDLHSELNLSSLELGDSALYFCASSPLMGSDTQYFGPGTRLTVL.

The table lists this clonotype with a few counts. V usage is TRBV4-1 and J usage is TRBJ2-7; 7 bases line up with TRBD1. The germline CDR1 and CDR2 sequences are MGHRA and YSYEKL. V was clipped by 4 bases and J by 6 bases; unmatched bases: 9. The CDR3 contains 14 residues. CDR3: CASSLQGFLREQYF. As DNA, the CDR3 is TGCGCCAGCAGCCTACAGGGGTTTTTGCGCGAGCAGTACTTC.

The CDR3 nucleotides are TGTGCCAGCAGCCCACTTTTGCAGGGTAGGGACGAGCAGTACTTC. This sequence encodes CASSPLLQGRDEQYF. The genes are TRBV7-6 and TRBJ2-7, with a possible D match to TRBD1 (5 bases). This CDR3 is built from 15 residues. Trimming removed 5 bases from V and 5 bases from J, with 19 bases in between. Germline values: CDR1 SGHVS, CDR2 FNYEAQ.

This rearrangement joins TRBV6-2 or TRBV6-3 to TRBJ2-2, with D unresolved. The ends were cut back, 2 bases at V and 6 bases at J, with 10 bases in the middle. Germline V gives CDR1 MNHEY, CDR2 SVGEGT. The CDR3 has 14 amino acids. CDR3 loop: CASSYGLSAGELFF. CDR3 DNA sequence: TGTGCCAGCAGTTACGGGCTTTCAGCCGGGGAGCTGTTTTTT.

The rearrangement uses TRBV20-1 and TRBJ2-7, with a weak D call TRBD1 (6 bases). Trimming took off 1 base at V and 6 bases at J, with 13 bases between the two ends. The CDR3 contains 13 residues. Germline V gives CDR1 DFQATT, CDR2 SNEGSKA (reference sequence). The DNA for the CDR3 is TGCAGTGCTAGAGTACAGGGAAGGTCCGAGCAGTACTTC. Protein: CSARVQGRSEQYF.

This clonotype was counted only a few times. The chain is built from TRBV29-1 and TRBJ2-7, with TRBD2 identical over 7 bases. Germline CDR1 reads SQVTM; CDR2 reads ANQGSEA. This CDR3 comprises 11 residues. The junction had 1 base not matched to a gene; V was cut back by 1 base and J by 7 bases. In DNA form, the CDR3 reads TGCAGCGTTGAAGGGGGGGGAGAGCAGTACTTC. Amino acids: CSVEGGGEQYF.

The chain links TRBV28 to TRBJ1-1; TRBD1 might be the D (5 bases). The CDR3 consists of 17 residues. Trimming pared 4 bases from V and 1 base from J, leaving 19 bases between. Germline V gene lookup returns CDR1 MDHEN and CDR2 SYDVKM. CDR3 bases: TGTGCCAGCAGTTCCGACACCTTTGGGACGGCGAACACTGAAGCTTTCTTT. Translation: CASSSDTFGTANTEAFF.

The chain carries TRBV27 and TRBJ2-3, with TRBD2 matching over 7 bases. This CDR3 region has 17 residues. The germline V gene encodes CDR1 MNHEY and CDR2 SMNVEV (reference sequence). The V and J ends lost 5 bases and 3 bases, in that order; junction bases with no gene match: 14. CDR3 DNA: TGTGCCAGCAGTCTCCTCGGTTGGGGAGCGGGAACAGATACGCAGTATTTT. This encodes CASSLLGWGAGTDTQYF.

CDR3 DNA: TGCAGCGTTGAAGACCCCGCAGGCAATGAGCAGTTCTTC. Its protein is CSVEDPAGNEQFF. The V gene is TRBV29-1, the J gene TRBJ2-5; no clear D. The J call may be in error: the DNA end matches TRBJ2-1 better. The CDR3 has 13 amino acids. Germline lookup yields CDR1 SQVTM and CDR2 ANQGSEA.

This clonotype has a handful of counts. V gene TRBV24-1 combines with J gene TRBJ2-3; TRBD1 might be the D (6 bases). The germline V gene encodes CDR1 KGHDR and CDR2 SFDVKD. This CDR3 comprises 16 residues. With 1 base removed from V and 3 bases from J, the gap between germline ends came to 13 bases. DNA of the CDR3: TGTGCCACCAGTGATTTCGGGACAAAAGAGACAGATACGCAGTATTTT. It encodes CATSDFGTKETDTQYF.

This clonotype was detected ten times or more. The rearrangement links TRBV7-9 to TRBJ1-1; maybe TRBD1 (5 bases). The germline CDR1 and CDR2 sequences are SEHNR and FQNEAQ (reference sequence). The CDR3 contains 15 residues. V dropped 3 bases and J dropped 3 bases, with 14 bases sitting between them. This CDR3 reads CASSFPITGDTEAFF. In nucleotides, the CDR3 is TGTGCCAGCAGCTTCCCCATAACAGGAGACACTGAAGCTTTCTTT. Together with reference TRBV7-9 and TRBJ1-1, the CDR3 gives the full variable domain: DTGVSQNPRHKITKRGQNVTFRCDPISEHNRLYWYRQTLGQGPEFLTYFQNEAQLEKSRLLSDRFSAERPKGSFSTLEIQRTEQGDSAMYLCASSFPITGDTEAFFGQGTRLTVV.

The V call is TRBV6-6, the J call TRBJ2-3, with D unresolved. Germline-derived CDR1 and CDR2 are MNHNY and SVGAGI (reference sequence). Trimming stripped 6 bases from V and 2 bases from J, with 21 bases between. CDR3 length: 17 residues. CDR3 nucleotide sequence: TGTGCCAGCAGAGGAGATAAGACAAGCTACCTCACAGATACGCAGTATTTT. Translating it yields CASRGDKTSYLTDTQYF.

The CDR3 protein is CASSRGAFGVNEQFF. Written as DNA, the CDR3 is TGTGCCAGCAGCCGAGGGGCGTTCGGAGTCAATGAGCAGTTCTTC. The chain joins TRBV7-6 to TRBJ2-1; D is tentatively TRBD1 or TRBD2 (5 bases each). This CDR3 comprises 15 residues. Trimming stripped 5 bases from V and 6 bases from J, with 17 bases between. The germline CDR1 and CDR2 sequences are SGHVS and FNYEAQ.

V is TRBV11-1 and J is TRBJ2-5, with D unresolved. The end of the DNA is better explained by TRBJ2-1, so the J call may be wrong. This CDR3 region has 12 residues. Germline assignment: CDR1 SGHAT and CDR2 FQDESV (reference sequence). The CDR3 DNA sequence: TGTGCCAGCAGCTTCTCCGGGCATGAGCAGTTCTTC. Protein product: CASSFSGHEQFF.

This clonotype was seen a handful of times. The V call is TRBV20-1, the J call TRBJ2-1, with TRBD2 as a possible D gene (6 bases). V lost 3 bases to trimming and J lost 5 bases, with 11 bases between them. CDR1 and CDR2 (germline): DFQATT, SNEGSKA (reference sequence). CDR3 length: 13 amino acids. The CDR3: CSASGSRNNEQFF. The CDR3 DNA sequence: TGCAGTGCTAGCGGGAGTCGTAACAATGAGCAGTTCTTC.

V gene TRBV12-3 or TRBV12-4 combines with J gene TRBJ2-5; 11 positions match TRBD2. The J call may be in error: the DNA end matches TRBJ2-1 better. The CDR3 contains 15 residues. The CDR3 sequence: CASFISGRARGEQFF. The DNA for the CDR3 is TGTGCCAGCTTTATTAGCGGGAGGGCGAGAGGTGAGCAGTTCTTC.